This T cell receptor (beta chain) originates from a study of shared clonotypes between healthy human individuals. Study-level findings and limits: The study drew on few donors, limiting represented genetic and exposure-history diversity.

Unmatched junction bases numbered 6, after V lost 5 bases and J lost 3 bases. CDR1 and CDR2 from the germline V gene are MNHEY and SMNVEV (reference sequence). The CDR3 extends over 14 amino acids. This clone occurred once. Its antigen is unidentified. Terminally differentiated effector memory CD45RA+ cells were excluded from the naive CD8 cells, which were CD45RO-negative and positively selected for CCR7. Authors' data handling: ImmunoSEQ supplied junction-only sequences lacking quality scores, so filtering was different. Clones were read by immunoSEQ multiplex PCR, and TCRdb kept only the in-frame ones, dropping some. D and trimming were read from the DNA, whereas the V and J calls and clone size are those reported in that table. The sample yields around 2,000,000 clones, more than 85% seen once.

The specimen sequenced was naive CD8+ T cells from PBMCs. The chain employs TRBV27 and TRBJ2-7; TRBD1 aligns across 8 bases. The TCR sequence derives from a man aged 18 to 30 in good health. Some clones in this sample may be carry-over from other donors' samples. CDR3 loop: CASSPGQVNYEQYF. DNA of the CDR3: TGTGCCAGCAGTCCGGGACAGGTAAACTACGAGCAGTACTTC.